The sequence of this T cell receptor (beta chain) was determined in a study of regulatory T cells in long-lasting Graves disease. Study-level points and caveats: The study found lower TCR diversity in persistent Graves' patients than in newly diagnosed ones.

Library construction for TCR beta used iRepertoire HTBI primers and Arm-PCR of CDR3 regions. TCRdb called the multiplex PCR reads again in MiXCR, with one record for every CDR3 protein. The sample holds fewer than 650,000 distinct CDR3 sequences, 15% to 20% seen once. This clonotype was picked up a small number of times. Its target is not known. With V trimmed by 10 bases and J by 9 bases, 10 bases remained unmatched. Looked up from germline, CDR1 is MNHEY and CDR2 is SVGEGT. The CDR3 length is 12 residues. Time point: newly diagnosed GD, antithyroid drugs for less than 3 months. TCR sequences were obtained from RNA taken from PBMCs. The same sample was also used in a study of T cells in Graves' hyperthyroidism and ophthalmopathy. That work contributes: With a duration under 2 months, the hyperthyroidism was newly diagnosed in patients aged 18 to 65. The TCR CDR3 was amplified in a first-round RT-PCR using the HTBI primer set.

The sequence came from a woman in her 30s with Graves disease. The V gene is TRBV6-2 or TRBV6-3, the J gene TRBJ2-7; 9 positions match TRBD1. Sequencing used peripheral blood mononuclear cells (PBMCs), obtained at new diagnosis, from a patient treated with antithyroid drugs. For the CDR3, the DNA is TGTGCCACCGGGACAGGGATTGGGAGGCAGTACTTC. This sequence encodes CATGTGIGRQYF.